These T cell receptor beta chains were read from a single sample in a study of Ad26.COV2.S vaccination and SARS-CoV-2 variants. Profiling relied on immunoSEQ multiplex PCR, and the TCRdb table lists in-frame clones only, not all of them. The sample includes roughly 420,000 clones, 89% of them seen just once. Specimen: peripheral blood, collected in a trial of Ad26.COV2.S vaccine versus placebo. The receptors were gathered from a person aged 18-65 years who received the Ad26.COV2.S COVID-19 vaccine or a placebo. Both conserved end residues are part of each CDR3. The order of the fields is CDR3 DNA, CDR3 protein, V gene, D gene, CDR3 length, clone size, J gene. D genes are given only for firm matches. Clone size is given for some rows only: seen once, a few or many times, or a class if the clone is expanded.

TGTGCCAGCACCGGCGGGGGGGCAGGTGAAAAACTGTTTTTT | CASTGGGAGEKLFF | TRBV27 | NA | 14 | NA | TRBJ1-4
TGTGCCAGCAGACGCAACAGGGGCCCTGAAGCTTTCTTT | CASRRNRGPEAFF | TRBV27 | TRBD1 | 13 | NA | TRBJ1-1
TGTGCCAGCAGTTACGCCCGGCTGTCGGGAAACACCATATATTTT | CASSYARLSGNTIYF | TRBV6-5 | NA | 15 | NA | TRBJ1-3
TGTGCCAGCAGCGTAGCAGGGAGCGCACGGAACACCGGGGAGCTGTTTTTT | CASSVAGSARNTGELFF | TRBV9 | NA | 17 | NA | TRBJ2-2
TGTGCCAGCGTACCAGGGCAGGGGGGTTCACCCCTCCACTTT | CASVPGQGGSPLHF | TRBV28 | TRBD1 | 14 | few | TRBJ1-6
TGCGCCAGCAGCCAAGAGGGACTAGCGGGAAATGAGCAGTTCTTC | CASSQEGLAGNEQFF | TRBV4-1 | TRBD2 | 15 | NA | TRBJ2-1
TGCGCCAGCAGCTTGGAGGGGACAGCGACCGGGGAGCTGTTTTTT | CASSLEGTATGELFF | TRBV5-1 | TRBD1 | 15 | NA | TRBJ2-2
TGTGCCACCAGTGCGGGAGTCCTCCAGACCCAGTACTTC | CATSAGVLQTQYF | TRBV24-1 | NA | 13 | NA | TRBJ2-5
TGTGCCAGCAGCCCGTACGGGGGCCGGTCACCCCTCCACTTT | CASSPYGGRSPLHF | TRBV6-5 | NA | 14 | NA | TRBJ1-6
TGCAGTGCTAGTTCGGGGCCCCTGAAGACCCAGTACTTC | CSASSGPLKTQYF | TRBV20-1 | NA | 13 | NA | TRBJ2-5
TGTGCCAGCAAGTCAGGGGGGAACTCTGGAAACACCATATATTTT | CASKSGGNSGNTIYF | TRBV27 | TRBD1 | 15 | NA | TRBJ1-3
TGCGCCAGCAGCTTTACCGATAGCTCCTACAATGAGCAGTTCTTC | CASSFTDSSYNEQFF | TRBV5-1 | NA | 15 | NA | TRBJ2-1
TGTGCCAGCAGTGAAGGACCTGGGCGGACAGGGAGAGCTTTCTTT | CASSEGPGRTGRAFF | TRBV6-1 | TRBD1 | 15 | NA | TRBJ1-1